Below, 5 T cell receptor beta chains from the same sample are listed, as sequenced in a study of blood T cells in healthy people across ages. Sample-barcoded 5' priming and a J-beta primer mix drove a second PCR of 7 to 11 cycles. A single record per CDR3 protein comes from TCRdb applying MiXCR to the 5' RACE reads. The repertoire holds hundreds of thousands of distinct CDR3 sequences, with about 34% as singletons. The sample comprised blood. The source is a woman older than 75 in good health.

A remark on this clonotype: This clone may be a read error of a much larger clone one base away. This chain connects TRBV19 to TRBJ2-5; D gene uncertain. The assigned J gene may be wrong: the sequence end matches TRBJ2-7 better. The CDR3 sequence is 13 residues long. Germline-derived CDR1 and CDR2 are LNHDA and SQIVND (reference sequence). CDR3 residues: CASSPPDPSEQYF. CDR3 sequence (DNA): TGTGCCAGTAGTCCCCCGGACCCAAGCGAGCAGTACTTC.

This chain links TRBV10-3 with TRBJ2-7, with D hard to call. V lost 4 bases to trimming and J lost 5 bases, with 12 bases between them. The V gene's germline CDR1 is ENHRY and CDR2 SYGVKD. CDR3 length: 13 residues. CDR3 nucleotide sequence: TGTGCCATCAGTGGTTCAGGAGCGCACGAGCAGTACTTC. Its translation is CAISGSGAHEQYF.

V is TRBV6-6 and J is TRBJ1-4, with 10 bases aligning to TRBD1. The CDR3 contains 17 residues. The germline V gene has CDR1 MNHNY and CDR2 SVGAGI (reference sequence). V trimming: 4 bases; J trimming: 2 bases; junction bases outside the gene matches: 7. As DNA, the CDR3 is TGTGCCAGCAGTTCCCCCGACAGGGGGCCTACTAATGAAAAACTGTTTTTT. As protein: CASSSPDRGPTNEKLFF.

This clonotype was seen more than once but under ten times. As DNA, the CDR3 is TGTGCCTGGAGTGTAGGAGACAGCAATCAGCCCCAGCATTTT. Amino acid sequence: CAWSVGDSNQPQHF. The genes are TRBV30 and TRBJ1-5; no clear D gene. The V and J ends lost 0 bases and 1 base respectively, with 7 bases between them. CDR3 length: 14 amino acids. The germline gives CDR1 GTSNPN, CDR2 SVGIG (reference sequence).

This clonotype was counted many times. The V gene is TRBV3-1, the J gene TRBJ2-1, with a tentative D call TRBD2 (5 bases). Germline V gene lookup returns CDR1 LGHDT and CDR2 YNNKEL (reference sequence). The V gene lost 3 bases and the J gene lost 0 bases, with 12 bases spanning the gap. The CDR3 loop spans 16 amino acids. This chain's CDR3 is CASSQVAGSSYNEQFF. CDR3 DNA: TGTGCCAGCAGCCAGGTTGCGGGCAGCTCCTACAATGAGCAGTTCTTC.